Following are 4 T cell receptor beta chains from one sample sequenced in a study of OX40 agonist ivuxolimab in advanced cancers. Assay used: immunoSEQ multiplex PCR; TCRdb lists only in-frame clones, some missing. The sample contains fewer than 25,000 clones, roughly 75% of which appear only once. This specimen was CD4+ or CD8+ T cells sorted from blood, taken in a trial of the OX40 agonist ivuxolimab. The receptor source for this set is an adult with an advanced solid tumor such as melanoma, head and neck, liver or kidney cancer.

This clone showed up just once. The rearrangement uses TRBV29-1 and TRBJ1-5; the D gene is possibly TRBD1 (6 bases). With 5 bases removed from V and 0 bases from J, the gap between germline ends came to 11 bases. The CDR3 extends over 14 amino acids. The germline gives CDR1 SQVTM, CDR2 ANQGSEA. Written as DNA, the CDR3 is TGCAGCGTTTTGGAACAGGGTAGCAATCAGCCCCAGCATTTT. Translation: CSVLEQGSNQPQHF.

The V gene is TRBV5-1, the J gene TRBJ2-2, with D possibly being TRBD1 or TRBD2 (6 bases each). The CDR3 runs 15 residues. Trimming took off 4 bases at V and 3 bases at J, with 13 bases between the two ends. CDR1 and CDR2 from the germline V gene are SGHRS and YFSETQ. The CDR3 protein is CASSRRGFDTGELFF. CDR3 DNA sequence: TGCGCCAGCAGCCGGAGGGGGTTTGACACCGGGGAGCTGTTTTTT. Full variable domain (remainder filled in from reference TRBV5-1 and TRBJ2-2): KAGVTQTPRYLIKTRGQQVTLSCSPISGHRSVSWYQQTPGQGLQFLFEYFSETQRNKGNFPGRFSGRQFSNSRSEMNVSTLELGDSALYLCASSRRGFDTGELFFGEGSRLTVL.

V usage is TRBV19 and J usage is TRBJ2-7; D gene ambiguous. In germline, CDR1 is LNHDA, CDR2 SQIVND (reference sequence). The ends were cut back, 5 bases at V and 4 bases at J, with 9 bases in the middle. The CDR3 spans 12 residues. The CDR3 spells CASSQKRYEQYF. The CDR3 DNA follows: TGTGCCAGTAGTCAAAAGCGTTACGAGCAGTACTTC.

The J gene is TRBJ2-2, the V gene TRBV7-2, with TRBD1 matching over 8 bases. Germline V lookup: CDR1 SGHTA, CDR2 FQGNSA. The CDR3 sequence is 17 residues long. Losses at the gene ends were 5 bases for V and 0 bases for J; bases not matched to a gene: 8. CDR3 DNA sequence: TGTGCCAGCAGCCGACTCCTGACAGGGGCGAACACCGGGGAGCTGTTTTTT. This codes for CASSRLLTGANTGELFF.